The rows below give T cell receptor beta chains drawn from one sample of a study of cytomegalovirus exposure and HLA in healthy donors. Some clones are missing from TCRdb's copy, which holds only in-frame ones; the method was immunoSEQ multiplex PCR. The profile shows some 320,000 clones, around 90% of them singletons. Sequenced: PBMCs. These receptors were collected from a woman aged 25 to 39 in good health and CMV-seropositive. Each CDR3 is given with its conserved first and last residue. D genes are given only for firm matches. Clone size, where shown, is once, few, many, or a class for clones that have expanded.

D gene | J gene | clone size | V gene | CDR3 DNA | CDR3 protein
TRBD1 | TRBJ1-2 | NA | TRBV6-5 | TGTGCCAGCAGTCCCTTTACAACAGGGGCGTATGGCTACACCTTC | CASSPFTTGAYGYTF
NA | TRBJ2-2 | NA | TRBV27 | TGTGCCAGCAGTTTATCAGCGGCGTCAAGGGCCCTGTTTGGGGAGCTGTTTTTT | CASSLSAASRALFGELFF
NA | TRBJ2-2 | NA | TRBV5-1 | TGCGCCAGCAGCTTGCGTAGCGGGGAGCTGTTTTTT | CASSLRSGELFF
TRBD1 | TRBJ1-4 | NA | TRBV7-8 | TGTGCCAGCAGCCGGACAGGGAGGGACCTAAATGAAAAACTGTTTTTT | CASSRTGRDLNEKLFF
NA | TRBJ2-5 | NA | TRBV2 | TGTGCCAGCAGGCAAAAGGCGGTTCCAGAGACCCAGTACTTC | CASRQKAVPETQYF
TRBD2 | TRBJ2-5 | NA | TRBV9 | TGTGCCAGCAGCGTAGGACTAGCGGGAGTGGAAGAGACCCAGTACTTC | CASSVGLAGVEETQYF
TRBD1 | TRBJ1-2 | once | TRBV28 | TGTGCCAGCAGGGACCGGGACAGCGCCCTTCACTATGGCTACACCTTC | CASRDRDSALHYGYTF
NA | TRBJ1-6 | once | TRBV5-4 | TGTGCCAGCAGCCCTGGAAACAGTTATAATTCACCCCTCCACTTT | CASSPGNSYNSPLHF
NA | TRBJ1-5 | NA | TRBV28 | TGTGCCAGCACCTCTAACCGGGTTAATCAGCCCCAGCATTTT | CASTSNRVNQPQHF
TRBD1 | TRBJ2-5 | NA | TRBV29-1 | TGCAGCGCCGGAAGAGGGGGCGCGGAGACCCAGTACTTC | CSAGRGGAETQYF
NA | TRBJ2-5 | NA | TRBV29-1 | TGCAGCGCGAAGTTACAAGAGACCCAGTACTTC | CSAKLQETQYF
NA | TRBJ1-1 | NA | TRBV5-6 | TGTGCCAGCAGCTTCAGGGCGGGCACGAACACTGAAGCTTTCTTT | CASSFRAGTNTEAFF
NA | TRBJ1-4 | NA | TRBV15 | TGTGCCACCAATAATCATGCTCTTTCTAATGAAAAACTGTTTTTT | CATNNHALSNEKLFF
NA | TRBJ1-2 | NA | TRBV7-9 | TGTGCCAGCAGCACAGGATCGGGTGGCTACACCTTC | CASSTGSGGYTF
TRBD2 | TRBJ2-7 | NA | TRBV5-1 | TGCGCCAGCAGCTTAGGCGGGACTAGCGGATACGAGCAGTACTTC | CASSLGGTSGYEQYF
NA | TRBJ1-2 | NA | TRBV18 | TGTGCCAGCTCACCTGGGGCCCAGCGGGATGGCTACACCTTC | CASSPGAQRDGYTF
TRBD1 | TRBJ1-2 | NA | TRBV9 | TGTGCCAGCAGCGAACCGGGACAGGGGGCTCAGGATGGCTACACCTTC | CASSEPGQGAQDGYTF
NA | TRBJ1-5 | NA | TRBV10-3 | TGTGCCATCAGTGAGTCGGGTGCAGGGCGTGATCAGCCCCAGCATTTT | CAISESGAGRDQPQHF
NA | TRBJ2-4 | NA | TRBV6-5 | TGTGCCAGCAGTAGCAGGAGCCCCAAAAACATTCAGTACTTC | CASSSRSPKNIQYF
NA | TRBJ2-2 | NA | TRBV13 | TGTGCCAGCAGCTTAGGCTGGCGGTCCGGGGAGCTGTTTTTT | CASSLGWRSGELFF
NA | TRBJ1-2 | NA | TRBV4-3 | TGCGCCAGCAGCCAAGGACAGCTATATGGCTACACCTTC | CASSQGQLYGYTF
TRBD1 | TRBJ1-1 | NA | TRBV9 | TGTGCCAGCAGCGTAGGGGCGGGACAGGGGTACACTGAAGCTTTCTTT | CASSVGAGQGYTEAFF
NA | TRBJ1-2 | NA | TRBV9 | TGTGCCAGCAGCCCAGGGGTCGGAAACTATGGCTACACCTTC | CASSPGVGNYGYTF
NA | TRBJ2-7 | NA | TRBV11-1 | TGTGCCAGCAGCTTCCTGCGCGAGGTCGGAGAGCAGTACTTC | CASSFLREVGEQYF
NA | TRBJ2-2 | NA | TRBV5-4 | TGTGCCAGCAGCTTGGCAGGGATCGCCGGGGAGCTGTTTTTT | CASSLAGIAGELFF
NA | TRBJ2-1 | NA | TRBV15 | TGTGCCACCAGCAGAGGACCGAATGAGCAGTTCTTC | CATSRGPNEQFF
TRBD1 | TRBJ2-2 | NA | TRBV28 | TGTGCCAGCAGTTTGGGGGACAGGGTGACCGGGGAGCTGTTTTTT | CASSLGDRVTGELFF
TRBD2 | TRBJ2-7 | NA | TRBV28 | TGTGCCAGCAATCCGGGACTAGCGGTTTACGAGCAGTACTTC | CASNPGLAVYEQYF
NA | TRBJ2-2 | many | TRBV6-1 | TGTGCCAGCGCGGTCGGGTTAATGAACACCGGGGAGCTGTTTTTT | CASAVGLMNTGELFF
NA | TRBJ1-5 | NA | TRBV6-5 | TGTGCCAGCAGTTACCGACAGGATAATCAGCCCCAGCATTTT | CASSYRQDNQPQHF
NA | TRBJ2-7 | NA | TRBV7-2 | TGTGCCAGCAGCGTACAAGGCGCCCGTGGAGCTAGCCTTGGGTACGAGCAGTACTTC | CASSVQGARGASLGYEQYF
TRBD2 | TRBJ2-5 | NA | TRBV7-2 | TGTGCCAGCAGCGAGGGACTAGCCGGAGAGACCCAGTACTTC | CASSEGLAGETQYF
NA | TRBJ2-7 | NA | TRBV6-5 | TGTGCCAGCAGTCATTCGGCTCGCGAGCAGTACTTC | CASSHSAREQYF
NA | TRBJ2-7 | NA | TRBV27 | TGTGCCAGCAGTTTAGAGGGACGAGTAGGATCCTACGAGCAGTACTTC | CASSLEGRVGSYEQYF
TRBD1 | TRBJ2-1 | once | TRBV2 | TGTGCCAGCAGTGCTATGACAGGGGGCTCCTACAATGAGCAGTTCTTC | CASSAMTGGSYNEQFF
NA | TRBJ1-5 | NA | TRBV15 | TGTGCCACCAGCAGAGATAGGAGGGATGGGAATCAGCCCCAGCATTTT | CATSRDRRDGNQPQHF
NA | TRBJ2-5 | NA | TRBV6-5 | TGTGCCAGCAGTTATTCGGTCAAAGAGACCCAGTACTTC | CASSYSVKETQYF
NA | TRBJ2-3 | NA | TRBV6-1 | TGTGCCAGCAGCGAACTGCCCTGGAATTCACCTGGCACAGATACGCAGTATTTT | CASSELPWNSPGTDTQYF
TRBD1 | TRBJ2-7 | NA | TRBV5-1 | TGCGCCAGCAGCATGGGACAGGGTGGGTACTACGAGCAGTACTTC | CASSMGQGGYYEQYF
TRBD1 | TRBJ1-2 | once | TRBV19 | TGTGCCAGTAGTAAACCGGGACAGGGACCCTATGGCTACACCTTC | CASSKPGQGPYGYTF
NA | TRBJ2-2 | NA | TRBV9 | TGTGCCAGCAGCGGAGTAGCCGGTTTCGACACCGGGGAGCTGTTTTTT | CASSGVAGFDTGELFF
NA | TRBJ1-2 | NA | TRBV18 | TGTGCCAGCTCGACGCAGGGGTATGGCTACACCTTC | CASSTQGYGYTF
TRBD1 | TRBJ1-2 | NA | TRBV11-2 | TGTGCCAGCAGCTTAGGTCAGGGGGTCTATGGCTACACCTTC | CASSLGQGVYGYTF
TRBD1 | TRBJ2-1 | NA | TRBV19 | TGTGCCAGTACCCCAATGGTGGGACAGCCCCTTAATGAGCAGTTCTTC | CASTPMVGQPLNEQFF
NA | TRBJ2-3 | NA | TRBV7-9 | TGTGCCAGCAGCGCAATTCCGACAGATACGCAGTATTTT | CASSAIPTDTQYF